These T cell receptor beta chains were read from a single sample in a study of T cell responses to AZD1222 COVID-19 vaccine. Sequencing was performed with immunoSEQ multiplex PCR; in TCRdb, only in-frame clones are kept and a portion is missing. Among 130,000 or so clones listed, just under 95% were seen once. Sequenced here: peripheral blood, sampled on day 0 of AZD1222 vaccination. Receptors originate from an adult in good health. The conserved cysteine and the conserved F or W are not part of the CDR3 here. Clone sizes are given selectively: once, few, many, or a class where the clone is expanded.

v_call: TRBV30; j_call: TRBJ1-2; clone_size: NA; cdr3_aa: AWSPTENSDYT
v_call: TRBV5-8; j_call: TRBJ1-3; clone_size: NA; cdr3_aa: ASSPGGAKNTIY
v_call: TRBV20-1; j_call: TRBJ1-5; clone_size: NA; cdr3_aa: SASLGPNQPQH
v_call: TRBV6-2/TRBV6-3; j_call: TRBJ2-4; clone_size: NA; cdr3_aa: ASSPHLDKGVAKNIQY
v_call: TRBV27; j_call: TRBJ1-2; clone_size: NA; cdr3_aa: ASSQAGPPGDGYT
v_call: TRBV7-3; j_call: TRBJ2-1; clone_size: NA; cdr3_aa: ASSFQFGEQF
v_call: TRBV5-6; j_call: TRBJ2-7; clone_size: NA; cdr3_aa: ASSYGTPWEQY
v_call: TRBV7-9; j_call: TRBJ2-7; clone_size: NA; cdr3_aa: ASSLAGLANEQY
v_call: TRBV21-1; j_call: TRBJ2-7; clone_size: once; cdr3_aa: ASSKWSSPSYEQY
v_call: TRBV6-5; j_call: TRBJ1-4; clone_size: NA; cdr3_aa: ASSFAWSANEKLF
v_call: TRBV2; j_call: TRBJ2-3; clone_size: NA; cdr3_aa: ASLVGEKGLADTQY
v_call: TRBV29-1; j_call: TRBJ1-2; clone_size: NA; cdr3_aa: SVEDSTDYGYT
v_call: TRBV7-9; j_call: TRBJ2-7; clone_size: NA; cdr3_aa: ASSSKASGRYEQY
v_call: TRBV29-1; j_call: TRBJ1-1; clone_size: once; cdr3_aa: SVGRDTEAF
v_call: TRBV28; j_call: TRBJ2-3; clone_size: NA; cdr3_aa: ASSLLGRELVTQY
v_call: TRBV19; j_call: TRBJ2-1; clone_size: NA; cdr3_aa: ASSTPRQGSYNEQF
v_call: TRBV9; j_call: TRBJ2-2; clone_size: NA; cdr3_aa: ASSVGLAGPNTGELF